Below, one TCR beta chain is given with its context. TCRdb's copy holds only in-frame clones and misses some; the assay was immunoSEQ multiplex PCR. The sample includes about 100,000 clones, 95% of them seen just once. Trimming left V 10 bases short and J 3 bases short, with 17 bases between. Per the germline V gene, CDR1 is LNHDA and CDR2 is SQIVND (reference sequence). The CDR3 is made up of 14 amino acids. This entry comes from a study of technical replicates of blood from several donors. The sample comprised T cells isolated from PBMCs. This TCR came from a human donor in good health. This chain uses TRBV19 with TRBJ2-3; perhaps TRBD2 as D (5 bases). The CDR3 nucleotides read TGTGCCACCTCCGGTCTAGCAAGTACAGATACGCAGTATTTT. Encoded protein: CATSGLASTDTQYF.